The sample holds a few counts of the clone carrying this TCR beta chain. Its cognate antigen is unknown. These data belong to a study of T cells after yellow fever vaccination. Study-wide findings and caveats: It was the secondary response that reached its peak faster, day 5 versus 15, but it was weaker. Of the clonotypes, a small share occurred in both CD4 and CD8 compartments.

The CDR3 is made up of 21 amino acids. Germline V gives CDR1 MGHRA, CDR2 YSYEKL. V was trimmed by 5 bases and J by 3 bases, leaving 34 bases between them. For TCR, cDNA came from 5'RACE template switching, which added a universal primer site and UMIs. In TCRdb, the 5' RACE reads were re-called with MiXCR into one record per CDR3 protein. The repertoire includes under 150,000 distinct CDR3 sequences, 13% to 15% of them detected once, and 35% to 45% sits in the top ten. V gene TRBV4-1 combines with J gene TRBJ1-2, with a tentative D call TRBD1 (5 bases). The TCR sequence derives from a man between 18 and 29 years old who received the YFV17D yellow fever vaccine. Sequencing was performed on CD8+ T cells sorted from PBMCs, taken 5 days after the yellow fever booster vaccination. In DNA, the CDR3 is TGCGCCAGCAGCGAATACCCCCACACAACGGGGGAAGTTCGAGGTTACTATGGCTACACCTTC. Its protein product is CASSEYPHTTGEVRGYYGYTF.